A single sample gave rise to the 16 T cell receptor beta chains below, sequenced in a study of regulatory T cells in long-lasting Graves disease. Relying on iRepertoire HTBI primers and Arm-PCR of CDR3 regions, the team built TCR beta libraries. TCRdb re-called the multiplex PCR reads with MiXCR, one entry per CDR3 protein. The sample has around 400,000 distinct CDR3 sequences, about 16% seen once. Time point reported: newly diagnosed GD, antithyroid drugs for less than 3 months. The TCR library was made from RNA extracted from PBMCs. The sequencing used peripheral blood mononuclear cells (PBMCs), collected at new diagnosis, from a patient treated with antithyroid drugs. These receptors were taken from a female donor with Graves disease.

This clonotype has a handful of counts. This chain uses TRBV24-1 with TRBJ2-2; 7 bases map to TRBD1. In germline, CDR1 is KGHDR, CDR2 SFDVKD. The CDR3 has 15 residues. V dropped 2 bases and J dropped 6; count of bases not matched to a gene: 5. CDR3 amino acids: CATSDYRGGSGELFF. CDR3 bases: TGTGCCACCAGTGATTACAGGGGTGGATCCGGGGAGCTGTTTTTT.

This clonotype was counted between two and nine times. This chain uses TRBV4-3 with TRBJ1-5, with a possible D match to TRBD1 (5 bases). V was pared by 0 bases and J by 5 bases, with 11 bases between. The CDR3 length is 15 residues. Looked up from germline, CDR1 is LGHNA and CDR2 is YSLEER. The CDR3 region is CASSQDLGDYQPQHF. In DNA form, the CDR3 reads TGCGCCAGCAGCCAAGATCTAGGGGATTATCAGCCCCAGCATTTT.

This clonotype was seen at least ten times. This chain uses TRBV7-9 with TRBJ2-7, with TRBD1 matching 9 bases. J gave up 5 bases and V 2 bases, and 7 bases lay outside the gene matches. Germline values: CDR1 SEHNR, CDR2 FQNEAQ (reference sequence). CDR3 length: 15 amino acids. For the CDR3, the DNA is TGTGCCAGCAGCTTACCGACAGGGGGGTTCCACGAGCAGTACTTC. This codes for CASSLPTGGFHEQYF.

This clonotype was seen a few times. The rearrangement links TRBV9 to TRBJ2-1; D gene ambiguous. The J call is in doubt because the DNA end fits TRBJ2-5 better. The germline gives CDR1 SGDLS, CDR2 YYNGEE. The CDR3 runs to 13 residues. DNA of the CDR3: TGTGCCAGCAGCGTAGGCCTATTGGAGACCCAGTACTTC. Encoded protein: CASSVGLLETQYF.

The chain recombines TRBV20-1 with TRBJ2-2; D possibly matches TRBD1 or TRBD2 (5 bases each). Germline assignment: CDR1 DFQATT and CDR2 SNEGSKA (reference sequence). The length of the CDR3 is 14 residues. Trimming removed 4 bases at V and 4 bases at J, with 13 bases between. The CDR3 DNA reads TGCAGTGCTAATACGGGGCCGGGCACCGGGGAGCTGTTTTTT. Its protein product is CSANTGPGTGELFF.

The rearrangement links TRBV19 to TRBJ1-2; no firm D call. Trimming removed 10 bases from V and 2 bases from J, with 17 bases in between. This CDR3 spans 14 amino acids. Germline CDR1 reads LNHDA; CDR2 reads SQIVND (reference sequence). CDR3 sequence reads: CATFPGDGNYGYTF. The DNA for the CDR3 is TGTGCCACCTTCCCCGGGGATGGGAACTATGGCTACACCTTC.

This clonotype was seen only a few times. This chain connects TRBV10-1 to TRBJ2-3, with 10 positions matching TRBD2. CDR3 length: 13 amino acids. The junction had 5 bases not matched to a gene; V was cut back by 2 bases and J by 12 bases. CDR1 and CDR2 from the germline V gene are WNHNN and SYGVQD (reference sequence). The CDR3 region has the DNA TGCGCCAGCAGTGAGGGGACTAGCGTCCCCCAGTATTTT. Its protein is CASSEGTSVPQYF.

The table lists this clonotype with many counts. The rearrangement uses TRBV28 and TRBJ1-1, with unresolved D. Germline-derived CDR1 and CDR2 are MDHEN and SYDVKM. Deletions cut 6 bases from V and 1 base from J, with 9 bases between. The CDR3 contains 13 residues. The CDR3 region is CASSLITNTEAFF. In DNA form, the CDR3 reads TGTGCCAGCAGCTTGATTACGAACACTGAAGCTTTCTTT. Based on the CDR3 plus reference TRBV28 and TRBJ1-1, the full variable domain is DVKVTQSSRYLVKRTGEKVFLECVQDMDHENMFWYRQDPGLGLRLIYFSYDVKMKEKGDIPEGYSVSREKKERFSLILESASTNQTSMYLCASSLITNTEAFFGQGTRLTVV.

This clonotype was counted ten times or more. This chain links TRBV3-1 with TRBJ1-4; D unresolved. Germline assignment: CDR1 LGHDT and CDR2 YNNKEL (reference sequence). Trimming left V 5 bases short and J 3 bases short, with 16 bases between. This CDR3 has 16 amino acids. The CDR3 nucleotides are TGTGCCAGCAGCAGCGTGGAGGGAAGTCCTAATGAAAAACTGTTTTTT. It translates to CASSSVEGSPNEKLFF.

This clonotype was picked up many times. The chain recombines TRBV28 with TRBJ2-3; TRBD2 is a possible D gene (6 bases). Trimming pared 11 bases from V and 2 bases from J, leaving 14 bases between. The CDR3 is 13 amino acids. Germline V gives CDR1 MDHEN, CDR2 SYDVKM. This CDR3 is CAFRRATTDTQYF. The CDR3, as DNA: TGTGCCTTCAGGAGGGCCACCACAGATACGCAGTATTTT.

The chain combines TRBV5-1 with TRBJ2-7, with TRBD1 identical over 9 bases. The V segment lost 4 bases and the J segment 2 bases; nucleotides outside the gene matches: 4. Germline loops: CDR1 SGHRS, CDR2 YFSETQ. The CDR3 is made up of 14 amino acids. The CDR3 bases are TGCGCCAGCAGCCCCAACAGGGGGCCCTACGAGCAGTACTTC. It codes for CASSPNRGPYEQYF.

The table lists this clonotype with many counts. The chain couples TRBV27 to TRBJ1-1; 7 bases line up with TRBD1. The germline CDR1 and CDR2 sequences are MNHEY and SMNVEV (reference sequence). This CDR3 is 15 amino acids long. V dropped 5 bases and J dropped 2; count of bases not matched to a gene: 8. This CDR3 is CASSITRGVNTEAFF. The CDR3 DNA follows: TGTGCCAGCAGTATCACCAGGGGGGTAAACACTGAAGCTTTCTTT.

This clonotype has a count of ten or more. The chain is built from TRBV9 and TRBJ1-1; D remains ambiguous. The germline CDR1 and CDR2 sequences are SGDLS and YYNGEE. Trimming removed 4 bases at V and 4 bases at J, with 8 bases between. This CDR3 has 12 amino acids. In DNA, the CDR3 is TGTGCCAGCAGCCCGCGGGTCACTGAAGCTTTCTTT. This encodes CASSPRVTEAFF.

About this clonotype itself: Since the CDR3 does not end with the conserved phenylalanine or tryptophan, this likely comes from a read error. This chain joins TRBV7-2 and TRBJ2-1; 7 bases map to TRBD1. The CDR3 extends over 15 amino acids. The ends lost 5 bases at V and 5 bases at J; junction bases unmatched: 9. Germline CDR1 reads SGHTA; CDR2 reads FQGNSA. The CDR3 region has the DNA TGTGCCAGCAGCCTAACAGGGGCTCCGCACAATGAGCAGTTCTCC. Its protein product is CASSLTGAPHNEQFS.

This clonotype was found a few times. The V and J genes are TRBV20-1 and TRBJ2-7; 7 nucleotides agree with TRBD1. This CDR3 region has 14 residues. Germline V CDR1 and CDR2: DFQATT, SNEGSKA (reference sequence). V shed 1 base, J shed 2 bases, and the junction held 5 bases outside the gene matches. CDR3 nucleotides: TGCAGTGCTAGAGGCCGACAGGGAACCTACGAGCAGTACTTC. Protein: CSARGRQGTYEQYF.

This clonotype was observed at least ten times. The chain combines TRBV6-1 with TRBJ1-1; TRBD1 is a possible D gene (6 bases). The germline CDR1 and CDR2 sequences are MNHNS and SASEGT. The CDR3 has 13 amino acids. The V end was cut by 6 bases, the J end by 2 bases, with 10 bases between. The CDR3 here is CASSPRGNTEAFF. In nucleotides, the CDR3 is TGTGCCAGCAGCCCCAGGGGTAACACTGAAGCTTTCTTT.